The clone carrying this TCR beta chain was observed at least ten times. Its target is not known. The time point here: after preoperative PTX-NDP chemotherapy. The data belong to a study of esophageal squamous cell carcinoma under preoperative chemotherapy. About the study: Both tumor-infiltrating lymphocytes and peripheral blood T cells had their TCR repertoires profiled.

TCRdb redid the calling of the PCR reads with MiXCR, one entry per CDR3 protein. Of 32,000 or so distinct CDR3 sequences detected, about half appear once; the ten largest clones hold about 23%. Study-wide results and caveats: After treatment, tumor-infiltrating lymphocytes seemed to come partly from incoming peripheral T cells, not only local changes.

V lost 0 bases and J 1 base, leaving 6 bases between the germline ends. This CDR3 region has 14 residues. CDR1 is SGHRS and CDR2 is YFSETQ in the germline V gene. This receptor was identified in a human donor with esophageal squamous cell carcinoma. The donor label of this sample is uncertain. This chain joins TRBV5-1 and TRBJ2-3; D is perhaps TRBD1 (5 bases). The sample was collected from a patient given preoperative chemotherapy. CDR3: CASSLGGRTDTQYF. CDR3 coding DNA: TGCGCCAGCAGCTTGGGGGGCCGCACAGATACGCAGTATTTT.